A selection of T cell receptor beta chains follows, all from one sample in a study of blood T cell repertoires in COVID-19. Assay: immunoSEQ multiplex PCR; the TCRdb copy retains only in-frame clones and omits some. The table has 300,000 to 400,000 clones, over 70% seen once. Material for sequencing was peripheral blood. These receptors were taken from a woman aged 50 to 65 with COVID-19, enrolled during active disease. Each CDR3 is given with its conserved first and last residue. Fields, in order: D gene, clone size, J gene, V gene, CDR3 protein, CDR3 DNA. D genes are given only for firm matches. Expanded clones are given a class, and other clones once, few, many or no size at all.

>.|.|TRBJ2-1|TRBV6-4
CASSDRYQGSSYNEQFF
TGTGCCAGCAGTGACCGCTATCAGGGGAGTTCCTACAATGAGCAGTTCTTC
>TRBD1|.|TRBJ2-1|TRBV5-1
CASSLGTGRHNEQFF
TGCGCCAGCAGCTTGGGGACAGGGCGGCACAATGAGCAGTTCTTC
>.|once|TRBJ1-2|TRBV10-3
CAINPGANYGYTF
TGTGCCATCAACCCAGGGGCTAACTATGGCTACACCTTC
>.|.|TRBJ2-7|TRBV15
CATSETPGFDYEQYF
TGTGCCACCAGCGAAACTCCGGGGTTTGACTACGAGCAGTACTTC
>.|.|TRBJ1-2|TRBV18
CASSPGGPNYGYTF
TGTGCCAGCTCACCAGGGGGCCCTAACTATGGCTACACCTTC
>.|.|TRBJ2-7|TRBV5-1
CASREGRGTYEQYF
TGCGCCAGCAGGGAGGGGAGAGGGACCTACGAGCAGTACTTC
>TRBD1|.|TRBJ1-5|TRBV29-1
CSATGQGGNQPQHF
TGCAGCGCCACGGGACAGGGAGGCAATCAGCCCCAGCATTTT
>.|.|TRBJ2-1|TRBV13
CASSYNSGPKGNEQFF
TGTGCCAGCAGCTACAATAGCGGCCCCAAAGGGAATGAGCAGTTCTTC
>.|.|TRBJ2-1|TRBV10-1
CASSESGGVYNEQFF
TGCGCCAGCAGTGAGTCTGGCGGCGTGTACAATGAGCAGTTCTTC
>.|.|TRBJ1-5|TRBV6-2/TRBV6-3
CASSYGEGQPQHF
TGTGCCAGCAGTTACGGCGAGGGTCAGCCCCAGCATTTT
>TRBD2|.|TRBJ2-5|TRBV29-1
CSVRLAGRETQYF
TGCAGCGTTCGGCTAGCGGGACGAGAGACCCAGTACTTC
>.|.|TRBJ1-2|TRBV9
CASTLGGDYGYTF
TGTGCCAGCACCTTGGGGGGGGACTATGGCTACACCTTC
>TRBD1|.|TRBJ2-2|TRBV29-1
CSSTDRAHSGELFF
TGCAGCTCTACCGACAGGGCCCACTCCGGGGAGCTGTTTTTT
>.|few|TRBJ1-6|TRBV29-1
CSVSRGTNSPLHF
TGCAGCGTTAGCAGGGGCACCAATTCACCCCTCCACTTT
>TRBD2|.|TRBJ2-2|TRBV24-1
CATSATGLAVPNTGELFF
TGTGCCACCAGTGCCACGGGACTAGCAGTTCCGAACACCGGGGAGCTGTTTTTT
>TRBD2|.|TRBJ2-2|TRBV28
CASRSPLGGGQNTGELFF
TGTGCCAGCAGGTCCCCCTTGGGGGGGGGTCAGAACACCGGGGAGCTGTTTTTT
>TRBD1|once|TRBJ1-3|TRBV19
CATEGQGTTGNTIYF
TGTGCCACAGAGGGACAGGGGACGACTGGAAACACCATATATTTT
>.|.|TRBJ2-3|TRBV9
CASSVGSYLGDTQYF
TGTGCCAGCAGCGTAGGTAGCTATCTTGGGGATACGCAGTATTTT
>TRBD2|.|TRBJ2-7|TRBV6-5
CASSGRLAGGYEQYF
TGTGCCAGCAGCGGGAGACTAGCGGGAGGCTACGAGCAGTACTTC
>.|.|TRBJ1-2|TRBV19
CASEENYGYTF
TGTGCCAGCGAAGAGAACTATGGCTACACCTTC
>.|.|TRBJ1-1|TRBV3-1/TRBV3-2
CASSHPTGNTEAFF
TGTGCCAGCAGCCACCCGACAGGTAACACTGAAGCTTTCTTT
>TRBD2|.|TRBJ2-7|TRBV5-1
CASSLDPGTSGARSYEQYF
TGCGCCAGCAGCTTGGACCCAGGGACTAGCGGAGCCAGATCCTACGAGCAGTACTTC
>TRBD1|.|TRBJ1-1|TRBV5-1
CASSPDRGRNTEAFF
TGCGCCAGCAGCCCTGACAGGGGGCGAAACACTGAAGCTTTCTTT
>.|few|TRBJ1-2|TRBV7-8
CASSLAWGDGYTF
TGTGCCAGCAGCTTAGCTTGGGGGGATGGCTACACCTTC
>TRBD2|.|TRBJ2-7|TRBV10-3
CAISESAGGPYEQYF
TGTGCCATCAGTGAGTCTGCGGGAGGGCCCTACGAGCAGTACTTC
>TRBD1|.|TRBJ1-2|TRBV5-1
CASSLGAGTGGNYGYTF
TGCGCCAGCAGCTTGGGTGCCGGGACAGGAGGTAACTATGGCTACACCTTC
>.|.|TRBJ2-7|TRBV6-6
CASTRLGSEQYF
TGTGCCAGCACCAGACTAGGAAGTGAGCAGTACTTC
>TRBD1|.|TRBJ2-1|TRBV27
CASRTGAGEQFF
TGTGCCAGCAGAACAGGGGCGGGTGAGCAGTTCTTC
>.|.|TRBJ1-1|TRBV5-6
CASSQSLAPVF
TGTGCCAGCAGCCAAAGTTTAGCCCCAGTCTTT
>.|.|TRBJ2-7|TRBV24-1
CATSNSRTNNFVQYF
TGTGCCACCAGTAATTCTCGGACAAACAATTTTGTGCAGTACTTC
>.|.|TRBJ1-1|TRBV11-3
CASSLGVSTEAFF
TGTGCCAGCAGCTTAGGTGTTAGCACTGAAGCTTTCTTT
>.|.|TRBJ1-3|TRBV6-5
CASSIGQFGNTIYF
TGTGCCAGCAGTATTGGCCAGTTTGGAAACACCATATATTTT
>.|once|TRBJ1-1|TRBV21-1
CASSKREEQEDTEAFF
TGTGCCAGCAGCAAAAGGGAGGAACAGGAAGACACTGAAGCTTTCTTT
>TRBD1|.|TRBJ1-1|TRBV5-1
CASRQGASEAFF
TGCGCCAGCCGACAGGGGGCTTCTGAAGCTTTCTTT
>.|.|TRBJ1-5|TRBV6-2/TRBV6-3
CASSYAGLPQHF
TGTGCCAGCAGTTACGCGGGCCTGCCCCAGCATTTT